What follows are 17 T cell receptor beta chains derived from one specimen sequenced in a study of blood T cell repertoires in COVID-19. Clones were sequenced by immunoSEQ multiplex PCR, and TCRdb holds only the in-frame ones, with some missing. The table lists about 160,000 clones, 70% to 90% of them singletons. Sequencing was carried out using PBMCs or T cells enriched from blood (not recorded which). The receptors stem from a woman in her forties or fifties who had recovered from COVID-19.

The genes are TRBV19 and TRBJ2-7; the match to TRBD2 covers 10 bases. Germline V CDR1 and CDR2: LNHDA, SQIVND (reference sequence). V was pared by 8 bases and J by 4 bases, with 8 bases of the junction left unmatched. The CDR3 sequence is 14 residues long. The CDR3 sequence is CASRERGGPYEQYF. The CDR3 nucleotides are TGTGCCAGTCGTGAGCGGGGGGGCCCGTACGAGCAGTACTTC.

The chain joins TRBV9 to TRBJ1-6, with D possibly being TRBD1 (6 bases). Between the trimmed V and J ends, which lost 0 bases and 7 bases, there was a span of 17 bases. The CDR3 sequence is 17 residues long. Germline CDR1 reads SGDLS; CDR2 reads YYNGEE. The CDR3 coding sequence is TGTGCCAGCAGCGTAGGGCAGGGGTTCTCAAACAATTCACCCCTCCACTTT. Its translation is CASSVGQGFSNNSPLHF.

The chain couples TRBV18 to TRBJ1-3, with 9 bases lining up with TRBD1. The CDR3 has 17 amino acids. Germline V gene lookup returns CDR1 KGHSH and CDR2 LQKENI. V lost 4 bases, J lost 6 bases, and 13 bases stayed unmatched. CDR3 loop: CASSLSTGGSYLNTIYF. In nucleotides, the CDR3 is TGTGCCAGCTCACTTTCGACAGGGGGTTCGTACTTAAACACCATATATTTT.

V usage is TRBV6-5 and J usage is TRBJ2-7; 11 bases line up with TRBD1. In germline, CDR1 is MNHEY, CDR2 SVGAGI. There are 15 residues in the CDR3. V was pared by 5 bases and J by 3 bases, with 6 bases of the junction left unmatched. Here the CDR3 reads CASSPLGTGGYEQYF. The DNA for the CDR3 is TGTGCCAGCAGTCCCCTTGGGACAGGGGGCTACGAGCAGTACTTC.

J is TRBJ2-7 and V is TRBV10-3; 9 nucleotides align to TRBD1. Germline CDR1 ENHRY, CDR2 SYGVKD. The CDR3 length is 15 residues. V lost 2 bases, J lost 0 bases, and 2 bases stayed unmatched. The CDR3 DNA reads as TGTGCCATCAGTGAGGCGGGACAGGGCTCCTACGAGCAGTACTTC. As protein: CAISEAGQGSYEQYF.

The CDR3 here is CASSLERGFGKNEQFF. As DNA, the CDR3 is TGTGCCAGCAGCTTGGAGCGGGGGTTTGGAAAAAATGAGCAGTTCTTC. V usage is TRBV5-8 and J usage is TRBJ2-1; 8 bases match TRBD2. Germline V lookup: CDR1 SGHTS, CDR2 YDEGEE. V gave up 0 bases and J gave up 7 bases; unmatched junction bases: 9. There are 16 residues in the CDR3.

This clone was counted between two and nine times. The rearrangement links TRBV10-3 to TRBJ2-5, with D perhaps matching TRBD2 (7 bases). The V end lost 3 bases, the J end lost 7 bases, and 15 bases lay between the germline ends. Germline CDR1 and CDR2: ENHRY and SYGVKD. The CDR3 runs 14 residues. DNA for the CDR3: TGTGCCATCAGTGAAGCGTCGGGGGGCGGGACCCAGTACTTC. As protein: CAISEASGGGTQYF.

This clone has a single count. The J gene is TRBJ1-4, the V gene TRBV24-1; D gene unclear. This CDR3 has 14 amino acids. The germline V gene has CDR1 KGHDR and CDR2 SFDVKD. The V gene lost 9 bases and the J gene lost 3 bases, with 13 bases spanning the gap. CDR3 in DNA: TGTGCCACCCCGAGGAATTCGGCTAATGAAAAACTGTTTTTT. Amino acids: CATPRNSANEKLFF.

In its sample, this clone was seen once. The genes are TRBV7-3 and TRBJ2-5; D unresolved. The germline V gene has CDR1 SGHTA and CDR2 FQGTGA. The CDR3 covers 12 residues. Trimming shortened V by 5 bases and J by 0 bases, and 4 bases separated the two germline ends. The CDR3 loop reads CASSLNQETQYF. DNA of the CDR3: TGTGCCAGCAGCCTTAACCAAGAGACCCAGTACTTC.

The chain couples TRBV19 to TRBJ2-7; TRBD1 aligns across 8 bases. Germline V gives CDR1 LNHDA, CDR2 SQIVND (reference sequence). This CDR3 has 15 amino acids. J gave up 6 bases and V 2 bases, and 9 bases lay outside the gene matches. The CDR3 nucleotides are TGTGCCAGTAGTATATCTTCAAGCGACAGGGGCGAGCAGTACTTC. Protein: CASSISSSDRGEQYF.

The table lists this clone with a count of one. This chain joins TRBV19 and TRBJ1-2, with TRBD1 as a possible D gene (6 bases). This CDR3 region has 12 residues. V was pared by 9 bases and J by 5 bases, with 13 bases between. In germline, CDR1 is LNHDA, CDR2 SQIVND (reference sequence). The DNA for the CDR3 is TGTGCCAGCCAGTCCCAGGGGTATGGCTACACCTTC. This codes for CASQSQGYGYTF.

CDR3 amino acids: CASHRSGANVLTF. For the CDR3, the DNA is TGTGCCAGCCACAGGTCCGGGGCCAACGTCCTGACTTTC. V gene TRBV7-2 combines with J gene TRBJ2-6; possibly TRBD1 for D (5 bases). This CDR3 has 13 residues. V was shortened by 8 bases and J by 4 bases, with 9 bases between the two germline ends. The V gene's germline CDR1 is SGHTA and CDR2 FQGNSA.

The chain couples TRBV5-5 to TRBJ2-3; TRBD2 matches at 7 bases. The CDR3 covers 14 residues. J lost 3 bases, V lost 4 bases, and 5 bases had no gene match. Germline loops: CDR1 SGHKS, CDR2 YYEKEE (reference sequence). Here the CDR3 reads CASSILAATDTQYF. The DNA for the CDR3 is TGTGCCAGCAGCATTCTAGCGGCGACAGATACGCAGTATTTT.

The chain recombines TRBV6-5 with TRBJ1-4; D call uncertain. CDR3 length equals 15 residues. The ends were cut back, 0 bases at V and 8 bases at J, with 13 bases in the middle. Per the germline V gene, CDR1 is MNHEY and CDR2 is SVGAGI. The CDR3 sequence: CASSYSSNPREKLFF. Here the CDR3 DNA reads TGTGCCAGCAGTTACTCGAGTAACCCCCGAGAAAAACTGTTTTTT.

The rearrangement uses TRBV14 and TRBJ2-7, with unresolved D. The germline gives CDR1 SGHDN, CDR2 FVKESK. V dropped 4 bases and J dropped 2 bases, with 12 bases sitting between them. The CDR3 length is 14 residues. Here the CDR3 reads CASSPLGLTYEQYF. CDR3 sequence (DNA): TGTGCCAGCAGCCCTTTGGGCTTAACCTACGAGCAGTACTTC.

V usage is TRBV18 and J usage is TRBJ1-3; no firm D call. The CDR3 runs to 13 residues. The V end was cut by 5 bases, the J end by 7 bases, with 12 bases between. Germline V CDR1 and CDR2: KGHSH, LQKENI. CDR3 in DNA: TGTGCCAGCTCAGAAATTGGCGGGAACACCATATATTTT. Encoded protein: CASSEIGGNTIYF.

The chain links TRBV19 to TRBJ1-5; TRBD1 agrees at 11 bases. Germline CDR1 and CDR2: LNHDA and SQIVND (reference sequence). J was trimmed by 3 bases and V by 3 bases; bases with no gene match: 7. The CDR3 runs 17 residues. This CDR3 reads CASSIPGQGAYNQPQHF. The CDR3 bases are TGTGCCAGTAGTATTCCTGGACAGGGGGCTTACAATCAGCCCCAGCATTTT.